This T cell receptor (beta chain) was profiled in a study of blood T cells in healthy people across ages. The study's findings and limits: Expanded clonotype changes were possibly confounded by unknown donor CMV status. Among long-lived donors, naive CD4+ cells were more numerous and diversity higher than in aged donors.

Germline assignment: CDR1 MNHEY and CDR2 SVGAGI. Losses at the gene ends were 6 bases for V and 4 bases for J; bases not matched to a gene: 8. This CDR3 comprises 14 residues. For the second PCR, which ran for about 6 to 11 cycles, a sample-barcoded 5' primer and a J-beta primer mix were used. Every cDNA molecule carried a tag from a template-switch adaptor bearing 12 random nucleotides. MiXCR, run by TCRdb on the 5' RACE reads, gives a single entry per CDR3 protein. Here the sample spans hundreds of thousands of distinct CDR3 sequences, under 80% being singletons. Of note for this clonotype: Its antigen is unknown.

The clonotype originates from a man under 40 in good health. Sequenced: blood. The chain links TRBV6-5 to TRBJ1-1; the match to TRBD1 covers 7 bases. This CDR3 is CASRETGAGTEAFF. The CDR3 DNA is TGTGCCAGCAGGGAAACAGGGGCCGGCACTGAAGCTTTCTTT.